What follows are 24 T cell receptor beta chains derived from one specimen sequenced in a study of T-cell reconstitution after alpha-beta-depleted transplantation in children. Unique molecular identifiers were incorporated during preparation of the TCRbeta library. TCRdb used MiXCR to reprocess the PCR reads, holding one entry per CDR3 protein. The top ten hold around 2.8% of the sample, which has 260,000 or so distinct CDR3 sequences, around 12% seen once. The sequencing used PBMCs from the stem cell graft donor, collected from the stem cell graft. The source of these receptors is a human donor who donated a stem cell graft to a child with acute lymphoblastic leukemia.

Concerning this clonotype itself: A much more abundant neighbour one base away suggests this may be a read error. DNA for the CDR3: TGTGCCAGCAGCTTAAGACTAGCGGGATTGGAGACCCAGTACTTC. It encodes CASSLRLAGLETQYF. V usage is TRBV7-9 and J usage is TRBJ2-5, with 11 bases fitting TRBD2. V lost 2 bases to trimming and J lost 5 bases; unmatched junction nucleotides: 4. Germline V gene data show CDR1 as SEHNR and CDR2 as FQNEAQ (reference sequence). This CDR3 region has 15 residues.

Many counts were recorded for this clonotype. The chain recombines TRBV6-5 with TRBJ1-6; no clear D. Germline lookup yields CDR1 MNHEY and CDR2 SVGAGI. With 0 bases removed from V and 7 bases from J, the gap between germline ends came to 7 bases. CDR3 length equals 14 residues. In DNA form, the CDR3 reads TGTGCCAGCAGTTACTCGCGTAGAAATTCACCCCTCCACTTT. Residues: CASSYSRRNSPLHF.

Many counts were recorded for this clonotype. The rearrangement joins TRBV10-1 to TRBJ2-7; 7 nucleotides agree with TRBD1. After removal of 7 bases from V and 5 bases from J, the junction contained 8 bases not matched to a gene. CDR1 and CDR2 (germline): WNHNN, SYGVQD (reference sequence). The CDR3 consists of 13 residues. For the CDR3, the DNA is TGCGCCAGCACCGGACAGGTGACTCACGAGCAGTACTTC. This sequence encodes CASTGQVTHEQYF.

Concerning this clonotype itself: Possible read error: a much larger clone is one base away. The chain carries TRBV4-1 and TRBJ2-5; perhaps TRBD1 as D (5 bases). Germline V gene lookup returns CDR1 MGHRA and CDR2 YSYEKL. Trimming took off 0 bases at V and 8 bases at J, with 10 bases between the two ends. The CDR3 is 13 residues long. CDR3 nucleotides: TGCGCCAGCAGCCAAGACAGGGTTTGTACCCAGTACTTC. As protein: CASSQDRVCTQYF.

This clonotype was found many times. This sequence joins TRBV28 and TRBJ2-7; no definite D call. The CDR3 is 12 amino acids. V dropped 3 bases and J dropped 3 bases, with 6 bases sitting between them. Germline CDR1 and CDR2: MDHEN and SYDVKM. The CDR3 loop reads CASSLDVYEQYF. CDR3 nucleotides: TGTGCCAGCAGTTTGGATGTCTACGAGCAGTACTTC.

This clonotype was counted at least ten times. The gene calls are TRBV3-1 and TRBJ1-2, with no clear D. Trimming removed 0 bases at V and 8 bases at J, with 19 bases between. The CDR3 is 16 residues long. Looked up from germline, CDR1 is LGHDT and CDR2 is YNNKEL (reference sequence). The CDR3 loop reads CASSQDNDVVGGGYTF. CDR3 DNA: TGTGCCAGCAGCCAAGATAATGACGTCGTGGGAGGCGGCTACACCTTC.

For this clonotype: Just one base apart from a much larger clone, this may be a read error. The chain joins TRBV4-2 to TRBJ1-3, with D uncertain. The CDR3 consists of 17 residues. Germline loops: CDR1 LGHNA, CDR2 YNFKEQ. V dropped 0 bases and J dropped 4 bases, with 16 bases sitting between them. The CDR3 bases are TGTGCCAGCAGCCAAGATTCGGGAACCGTAGGAGGAAACACCATATATTTT. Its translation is CASSQDSGTVGGNTIYF.

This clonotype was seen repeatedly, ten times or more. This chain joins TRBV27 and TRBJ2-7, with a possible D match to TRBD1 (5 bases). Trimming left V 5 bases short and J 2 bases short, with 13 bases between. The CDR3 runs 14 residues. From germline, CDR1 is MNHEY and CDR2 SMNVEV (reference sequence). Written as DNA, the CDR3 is TGTGCCAGCAGTCGACAGTTAGTCCCCTACGAGCAGTACTTC. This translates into CASSRQLVPYEQYF.

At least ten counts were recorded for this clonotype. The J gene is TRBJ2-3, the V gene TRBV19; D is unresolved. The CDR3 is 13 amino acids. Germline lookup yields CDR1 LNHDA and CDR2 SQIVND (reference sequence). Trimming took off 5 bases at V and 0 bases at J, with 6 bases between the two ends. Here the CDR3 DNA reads TGTGCCAGTAGTCCTACTAGCACAGATACGCAGTATTTT. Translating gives CASSPTSTDTQYF.

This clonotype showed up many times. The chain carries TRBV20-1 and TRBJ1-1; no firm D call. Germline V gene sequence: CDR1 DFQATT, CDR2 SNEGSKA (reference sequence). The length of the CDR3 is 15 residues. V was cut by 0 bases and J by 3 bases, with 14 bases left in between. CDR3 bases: TGCAGTGCTAGAGATCCGAGCAATCCCTACACTGAAGCTTTCTTT. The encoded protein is CSARDPSNPYTEAFF.

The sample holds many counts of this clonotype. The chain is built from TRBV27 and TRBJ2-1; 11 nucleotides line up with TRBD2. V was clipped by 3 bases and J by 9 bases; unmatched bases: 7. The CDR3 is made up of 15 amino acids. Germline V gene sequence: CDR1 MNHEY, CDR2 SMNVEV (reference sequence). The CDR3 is CASSFVLAGVIEQFF. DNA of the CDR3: TGTGCCAGCAGTTTTGTACTAGCGGGAGTTATTGAGCAGTTCTTC.

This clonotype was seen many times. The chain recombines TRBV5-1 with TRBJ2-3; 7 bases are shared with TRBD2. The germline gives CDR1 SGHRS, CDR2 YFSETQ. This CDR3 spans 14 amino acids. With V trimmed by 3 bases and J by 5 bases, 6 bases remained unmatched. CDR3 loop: CASSSTSVVDTQYF. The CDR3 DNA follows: TGCGCCAGCAGCTCCACTAGCGTAGTAGATACGCAGTATTTT.

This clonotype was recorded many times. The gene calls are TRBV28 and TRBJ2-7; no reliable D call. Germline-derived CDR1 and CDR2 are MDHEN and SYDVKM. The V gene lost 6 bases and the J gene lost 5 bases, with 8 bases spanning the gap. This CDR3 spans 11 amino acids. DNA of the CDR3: TGTGCCAGCAGCGCCGGAGACGAGCAGTACTTC. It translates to CASSAGDEQYF.

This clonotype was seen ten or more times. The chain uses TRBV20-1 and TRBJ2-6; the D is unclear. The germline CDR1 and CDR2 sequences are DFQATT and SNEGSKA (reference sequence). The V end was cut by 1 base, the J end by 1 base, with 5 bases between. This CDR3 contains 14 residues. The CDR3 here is CSARAVSGANVLTF. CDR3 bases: TGCAGTGCTAGAGCCGTTTCTGGGGCCAACGTCCTGACTTTC.

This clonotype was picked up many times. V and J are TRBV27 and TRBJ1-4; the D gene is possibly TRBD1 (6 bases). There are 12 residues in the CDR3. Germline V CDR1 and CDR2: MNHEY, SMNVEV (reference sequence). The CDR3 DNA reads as TGTGCATCAGGGGATCTTGGTGAAAAACTGTTTTTT. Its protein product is CASGDLGEKLFF. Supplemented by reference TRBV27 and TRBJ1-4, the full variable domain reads EAQVTQNPRYLITVTGKKLTVTCSQNMNHEYMSWYRQDPGLGLRQIYYSMNVEVTDKGDVPEGYKVSRKEKRNFPLILESPSPNQTSLYFCASGDLGEKLFFGSGTQLSVL.

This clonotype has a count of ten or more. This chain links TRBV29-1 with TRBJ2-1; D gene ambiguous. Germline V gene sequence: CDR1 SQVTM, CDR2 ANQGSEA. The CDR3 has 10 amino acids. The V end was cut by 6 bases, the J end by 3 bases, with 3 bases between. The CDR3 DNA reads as TGCAGCGTCCTCTACAATGAGCAGTTCTTC. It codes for CSVLYNEQFF.

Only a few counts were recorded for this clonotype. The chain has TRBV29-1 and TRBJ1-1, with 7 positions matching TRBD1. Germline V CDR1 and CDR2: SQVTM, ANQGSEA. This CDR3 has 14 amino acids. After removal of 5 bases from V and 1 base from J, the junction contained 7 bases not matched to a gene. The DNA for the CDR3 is TGCAGCGTTTTTCCCGGGACAGCGAACACTGAAGCTTTCTTT. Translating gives CSVFPGTANTEAFF.

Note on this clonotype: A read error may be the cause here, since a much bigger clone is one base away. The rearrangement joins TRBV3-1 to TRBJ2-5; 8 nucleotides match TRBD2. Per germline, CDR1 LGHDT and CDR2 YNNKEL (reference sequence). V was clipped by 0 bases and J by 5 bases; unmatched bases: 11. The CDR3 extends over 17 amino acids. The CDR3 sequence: CASSQDYRPAGVETQYF. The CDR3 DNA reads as TGTGCCAGCAGCCAAGATTATCGACCAGCGGGAGTCGAGACCCAGTACTTC.

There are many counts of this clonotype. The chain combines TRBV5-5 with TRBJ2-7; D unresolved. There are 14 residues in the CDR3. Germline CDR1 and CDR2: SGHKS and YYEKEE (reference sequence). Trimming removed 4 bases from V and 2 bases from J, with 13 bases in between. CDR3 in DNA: TGTGCCAGCAGCGACGGTCCAGAGACCTACGAGCAGTACTTC. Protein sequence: CASSDGPETYEQYF.

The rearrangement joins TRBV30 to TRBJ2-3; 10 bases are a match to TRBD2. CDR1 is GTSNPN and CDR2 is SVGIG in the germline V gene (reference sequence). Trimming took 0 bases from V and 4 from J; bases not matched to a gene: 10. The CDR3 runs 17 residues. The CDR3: CAWSVIFTSGVPDTQYF. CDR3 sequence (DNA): TGTGCCTGGAGTGTTATCTTTACTAGCGGGGTCCCAGATACGCAGTATTTT.

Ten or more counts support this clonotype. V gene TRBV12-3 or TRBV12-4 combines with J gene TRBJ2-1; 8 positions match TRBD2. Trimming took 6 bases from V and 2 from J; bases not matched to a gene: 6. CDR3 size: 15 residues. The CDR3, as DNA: TGTGCCAGCAGCCCCATTAGCGGGGCCTACAATGAGCAGTTCTTC. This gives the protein CASSPISGAYNEQFF.

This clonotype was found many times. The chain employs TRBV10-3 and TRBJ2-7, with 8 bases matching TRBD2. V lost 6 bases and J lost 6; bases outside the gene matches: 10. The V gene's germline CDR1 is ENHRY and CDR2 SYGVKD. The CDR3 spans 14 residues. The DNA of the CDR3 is TGTGCCATCAGGTTTAGCGGGGACCTCGGCGAGCAGTACTTC. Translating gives CAIRFSGDLGEQYF.

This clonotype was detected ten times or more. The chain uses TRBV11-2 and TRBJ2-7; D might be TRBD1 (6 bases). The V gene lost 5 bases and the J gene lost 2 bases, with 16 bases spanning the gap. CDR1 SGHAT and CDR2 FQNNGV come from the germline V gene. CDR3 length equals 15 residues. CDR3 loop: CASSLPGTPAYEQYF. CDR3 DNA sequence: TGTGCCAGCAGCCTCCCCGGGACACCAGCCTACGAGCAGTACTTC.

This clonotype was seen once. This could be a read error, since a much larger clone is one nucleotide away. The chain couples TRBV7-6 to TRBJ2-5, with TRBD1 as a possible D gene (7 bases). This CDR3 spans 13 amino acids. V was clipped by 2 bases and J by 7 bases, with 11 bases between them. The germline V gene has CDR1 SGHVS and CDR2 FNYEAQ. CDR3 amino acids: CASSLRQGGTQYF. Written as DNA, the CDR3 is TGTGCCAGCAGCTTACGACAGGGAGGGACCCAGTACTTC.